These 28 T cell receptor beta chains originate from one sample sequenced in a study of T-cell reconstitution after alpha-beta-depleted transplantation in children (dated by TCRdb to the mid-2010s). The treatment or condition label corresponds to: allogeneic hematopoietic cell transplantation with graft depleted of TCRalphabeta T cells and CD19 B cells. The method was PCR. TCRdb records Illumina HiSeq 2500 as the sequencer. Molecular barcoding was employed in the preparation of TCR libraries, with unique molecular identifiers being used to normalize TCRbeta repertoire quantification. TCRdb reworked the public reads: Q25 trimming with fastp, MiXCR clone assembly, productive beta chains retained. Here each entry gathers all rows of one CDR3 protein and keeps the most common genes and DNA. This sample gives around 250,000 distinct CDR3 sequences in total; 6.5% to 10% of them show up just once. The leading ten clones occupy 6.3% of the sample.

The material was PBMCs, mostly from graft donor cells, obtained 180 days after TCRalphabeta/CD19-depleted stem cell transplant. These TCRs come from a male patient under 18 who had a stem cell transplant for acute lymphoblastic leukemia, so the T cells may come from the graft donor.

At least ten counts were recorded for this clonotype. The chain uses TRBV7-3 and TRBJ2-1; D unresolved. The CDR3 runs 15 residues. Germline CDR1 and CDR2: SGHTA and FQGTGA. The germline V and J ends were trimmed by 5 bases and 6 bases, with 17 bases remaining between them. The CDR3 coding sequence is TGTGCCAGCAGCCCCTTGGGCCTGAAGAGCAATGAGCAGTTCTTC. This gives the protein CASSPLGLKSNEQFF. Drawing the rest from reference TRBV7-3 and TRBJ2-1, the complete variable domain is GAGVSQTPSNKVTEKGKYVELRCDPISGHTALYWYRQSLGQGPEFLIYFQGTGAADDSGLPNDRFFAVRPEGSVSTLKIQRTERGDSAVYLCASSPLGLKSNEQFFGPGTRLTVL.

This clonotype was recorded many times. This chain uses TRBV5-5 with TRBJ2-3; perhaps TRBD1 as D (7 bases). Trimming removed 2 bases at V and 6 bases at J, with 16 bases between. CDR1 and CDR2 from the germline V gene are SGHKS and YYEKEE (reference sequence). CDR3 length: 15 residues. The DNA for the CDR3 is TGTGCCAGCAGCTTTGGAGGGGGCGATTTGGATACGCAGTATTTT. Translating gives CASSFGGGDLDTQYF.

This clonotype was seen at least ten times. The V and J genes are TRBV25-1 and TRBJ2-7, with D possibly TRBD2 on 5 matching bases. The CDR3 contains 13 residues. Germline assignment: CDR1 MGHDK and CDR2 SYGVNS. V was clipped by 6 bases and J by 3 bases, with 12 bases between them. The CDR3 DNA is TGTGCCAGCAGCGTCGGGGAAGGCTACGAGCAGTACTTC. Protein sequence: CASSVGEGYEQYF.

This clonotype was found many times. The chain is built from TRBV29-1 and TRBJ1-1; D remains unclear. Germline V gene lookup returns CDR1 SQVTM and CDR2 ANQGSEA. Trimming left V 3 bases short and J 2 bases short, with 13 bases between. The CDR3 spans 14 residues. For the CDR3, the DNA is TGCAGCGTTGAGCATCCCCAGGTCAACACTGAAGCTTTCTTT. Amino acid sequence: CSVEHPQVNTEAFF. Supplemented by reference TRBV29-1 and TRBJ1-1, the full variable domain reads SAVISQKPSRDICQRGTSLTIQCQVDSQVTMMFWYRQQPGQSLTLIATANQGSEATYESGFVIDKFPISRPNLTFSTLTVSNMSPEDSSIYLCSVEHPQVNTEAFFGQGTRLTVV.

This clonotype was observed many times. The V call is TRBV9, the J call TRBJ2-7, with 7 bases lining up with TRBD1. The V gene end was trimmed by 3 bases and the J gene end by 0 bases; junction bases not matched to a gene: 0. The CDR3 consists of 13 residues. The germline V gene encodes CDR1 SGDLS and CDR2 YYNGEE. Here the CDR3 reads CASSGDSSYEQYF. The CDR3 DNA sequence: TGTGCCAGCAGCGGGGACAGCTCCTACGAGCAGTACTTC.

This clonotype appeared many times. The rearrangement links TRBV13 to TRBJ2-5, with TRBD1 matching 9 bases. Germline CDR1 reads PRHDT; CDR2 reads FYEKMQ (reference sequence). The CDR3 is made up of 14 amino acids. Trimming at V came to 4 bases and at J to 4 bases, leaving 4 bases not matched to a gene. The DNA of the CDR3 is TGTGCCAGCAGCTCGGGACAGGGAGGAGAGACCCAGTACTTC. Residues: CASSSGQGGETQYF.

This clonotype was detected many times. The chain is built from TRBV3-1 and TRBJ1-2, with TRBD1 identical over 7 bases. This CDR3 is built from 13 residues. The V gene's germline CDR1 is LGHDT and CDR2 YNNKEL (reference sequence). The V and J ends lost 7 bases and 2 bases, in that order; junction bases with no gene match: 4. The CDR3 region has the DNA TGTGCCAGCACCCCGACAGGGAACTATGGCTACACCTTC. This codes for CASTPTGNYGYTF.

This clonotype was seen at least ten times. This chain uses TRBV7-8 with TRBJ2-2; D gene unclear. CDR1 SGHVS and CDR2 FQNEAQ come from the germline V gene. The CDR3 length is 16 residues. Trimming took 2 bases from V and 1 from J, leaving 11 bases between them. CDR3 sequence: CASSLSTIGNTGELFF. The DNA for the CDR3 is TGTGCCAGCAGCTTATCGACAATAGGGAACACCGGGGAGCTGTTTTTT.

This clonotype was picked up many times. The genes are TRBV10-1 and TRBJ1-2; the D gene is possibly TRBD1 (5 bases). V was shortened by 11 bases and J by 4 bases, with 17 bases between the two germline ends. The length of the CDR3 is 13 residues. Germline V gene lookup returns CDR1 WNHNN and CDR2 SYGVQD (reference sequence). CDR3 residues: CASPLGLIYGYTF. CDR3 in DNA: TGCGCCTCTCCTTTGGGACTTATCTATGGCTACACCTTC.

The gene calls are TRBV5-1 and TRBJ2-3; D is uncertain. The germline V gene has CDR1 SGHRS and CDR2 YFSETQ. The CDR3 totals 15 residues. V was cut by 0 bases and J by 6 bases, with 14 bases left in between. This chain's CDR3 is CASSLGARPLDTQYF. The CDR3 DNA reads TGCGCCAGCAGCTTGGGAGCTCGACCTTTGGATACGCAGTATTTT.

This clonotype was detected a few times. The V call is TRBV7-6, the J call TRBJ2-3; D possibly uses TRBD1 or TRBD2 (5 bases each). Germline CDR1 SGHVS, CDR2 FNYEAQ. The CDR3 spans 15 residues. With 2 bases removed from V and 6 bases from J, the gap between germline ends came to 15 bases. The CDR3 region is CASSLTGPRVDTQYF. As DNA, the CDR3 is TGTGCCAGCAGCTTAACGGGACCCCGAGTCGATACGCAGTATTTT.

This clonotype was found many times. The gene calls are TRBV28 and TRBJ2-2, with 9 positions matching TRBD1. The CDR3 consists of 15 residues. J lost 9 bases, V lost 7 bases, and 12 bases had no gene match. Germline CDR1 is MDHEN and CDR2 is SYDVKM. The CDR3 DNA reads TGTGCCAGCACCAAACAGGGGGCGCGTAATCGGGAGCTGTTTTTT. Residues: CASTKQGARNRELFF.

This clonotype showed up many times. The CDR3 DNA is TGTGCCAGCAGTTTATACAGGCGTCTCAGTTTAGGGACTGGAAACACCATATATTTT. Translation: CASSLYRRLSLGTGNTIYF. The chain has TRBV28 and TRBJ1-3; D is possibly TRBD1 (5 bases). The V end was cut by 1 base, the J end by 2 bases, with 21 bases between. The CDR3 has 19 residues. In germline, CDR1 is MDHEN, CDR2 SYDVKM. The variable domain in full, with the rest retrieved from reference TRBV28 and TRBJ1-3, is DVKVTQSSRYLVKRTGEKVFLECVQDMDHENMFWYRQDPGLGLRLIYFSYDVKMKEKGDIPEGYSVSREKKERFSLILESASTNQTSMYLCASSLYRRLSLGTGNTIYFGEGSWLTVV.

Only a few counts were recorded for this clonotype. This chain links TRBV20-1 with TRBJ2-1; 7 bases fit TRBD2. V lost 1 base to trimming and J lost 10 bases; unmatched junction nucleotides: 10. There are 14 residues in the CDR3. Germline V gene data show CDR1 as DFQATT and CDR2 as SNEGSKA (reference sequence). The DNA for the CDR3 is TGCAGTGCTAGAGGGCGCGGGGGTCCGAACGAGCAGTTCTTC. Its protein is CSARGRGGPNEQFF.

The table lists this clonotype with many counts. The chain carries TRBV4-3 and TRBJ2-7, with 8 bases fitting TRBD2. Germline V lookup: CDR1 LGHNA, CDR2 YSLEER. CDR3 length: 15 amino acids. Trimming cost V 1 base and J 3 bases; bases outside gene matches: 5. Here the CDR3 reads CASSQAGGLIYEQYF. The DNA of the CDR3 is TGCGCCAGCAGCCAAGCGGGGGGGCTCATCTACGAGCAGTACTTC.

The V call is TRBV5-6, the J call TRBJ2-1; 9 positions match TRBD1. This CDR3 spans 14 amino acids. Germline trimming cut 7 bases from V and 4 bases from J; bases unmatched to any gene: 6. CDR1 is SGHDT, CDR2 YYEEEE, per germline. The CDR3 sequence: CASGPGQGYNEQFF. The CDR3 bases are TGTGCCAGCGGTCCGGGACAGGGATACAATGAGCAGTTCTTC.

This clonotype has ten or more counts. V is TRBV6-5 and J is TRBJ1-1, with D hard to call. Trimming took 6 bases from V and 5 from J, leaving 25 bases between them. This CDR3 contains 17 residues. The V gene's germline CDR1 is MNHEY and CDR2 SVGAGI. In nucleotides, the CDR3 is TGTGCCAGCAGGGCAATTACGGGCGGGGATGCGAGAACTGAAGCTTTCTTT. Encoded protein: CASRAITGGDARTEAFF.

This clonotype has ten or more counts. This rearrangement joins TRBV28 to TRBJ2-7; 11 bases agree with TRBD2. V was clipped by 5 bases and J by 2 bases; unmatched bases: 5. CDR1 is MDHEN and CDR2 is SYDVKM in the germline V gene. The CDR3 contains 15 residues. CDR3 amino acids: CASSISGRGTYEQYF. DNA of the CDR3: TGTGCCAGCAGTATTAGCGGGAGGGGAACCTACGAGCAGTACTTC.

This clonotype was recorded many times. The chain recombines TRBV7-9 with TRBJ2-2; D not resolved. The CDR3 is 12 residues long. In germline, CDR1 is SEHNR, CDR2 FQNEAQ (reference sequence). The V gene lost 7 bases and the J gene lost 7 bases, with 10 bases spanning the gap. Written as DNA, the CDR3 is TGTGCCAGCACCTCTACGGACGGGGAGCTGTTTTTT. It specifies CASTSTDGELFF.

This clonotype was recorded many times. The V call is TRBV7-6, the J call TRBJ1-6; TRBD1 might be the D (5 bases). Germline V CDR1 and CDR2: SGHVS, FNYEAQ. V was shortened by 8 bases and J by 7 bases, with 15 bases between the two germline ends. The CDR3 consists of 14 residues. DNA for the CDR3: TGTGCCAGCCGCCGCAGGGAAGGGAATTCACCCCTCCACTTT. It translates to CASRRREGNSPLHF. Combining the CDR3 with reference TRBV7-6 and TRBJ1-6 gives the whole variable domain GAGVSQSPRYKVTKRGQDVALRCDPISGHVSLYWYRQALGQGPEFLTYFNYEAQQDKSGLPNDRFSAERPEGSISTLTIQRTEQRDSAMYRCASRRREGNSPLHFGNGTRLTVT.

This clonotype was counted many times. The chain couples TRBV25-1 to TRBJ2-2; 9 nucleotides match TRBD1. V gave up 10 bases and J gave up 4 bases; unmatched junction bases: 13. Germline V gene lookup returns CDR1 MGHDK and CDR2 SYGVNS. This CDR3 region has 16 residues. CDR3 coding DNA: TGTGCCACCCAAACCGGGACAGGGTCGAGCACCGGGGAGCTGTTTTTT. Its protein is CATQTGTGSSTGELFF.

This clonotype has at least ten counts. The rearrangement uses TRBV9 and TRBJ2-7, with 9 bases fitting TRBD2. Trimming removed 4 bases from V and 4 bases from J; junction bases left unmatched: 12. Germline V gives CDR1 SGDLS, CDR2 YYNGEE. This CDR3 spans 16 amino acids. The DNA for the CDR3 is TGTGCCAGCAGCCCGGAGGGGAATAGCGGGGGTTACGAGCAGTACTTC. This sequence encodes CASSPEGNSGGYEQYF. Full variable domain (outside the CDR3, taken from reference TRBV9 and TRBJ2-7): DSGVTQTPKHLITATGQRVTLRCSPRSGDLSVYWYQQSLDQGLQFLIQYYNGEERAKGNILERFSAQQFPDLHSELNLSSLELGDSALYFCASSPEGNSGGYEQYFGPGTRLTVT.

This clonotype appeared many times. This sequence joins TRBV5-1 and TRBJ2-5; TRBD1 agrees at 9 bases. V was clipped by 0 bases and J by 5 bases; unmatched bases: 11. Germline lookup yields CDR1 SGHRS and CDR2 YFSETQ. The CDR3 is made up of 17 amino acids. Written as DNA, the CDR3 is TGCGCCAGCAGCTTGGGCTCTTGGACAGGGGAGTGGGAGACCCAGTACTTC. Translated: CASSLGSWTGEWETQYF.

This clonotype has just a few counts. The chain recombines TRBV6-1 with TRBJ1-6, with 9 bases lining up with TRBD1. Unmatched junction bases numbered 7, after V lost 8 bases and J lost 11 bases. The germline gives CDR1 MNHNS, CDR2 SASEGT. The CDR3 has 13 amino acids. The CDR3 DNA sequence: TGTGCCAGCCGGGGACAGGGAGGGCCACCCCTCCACTTT. It is translated as CASRGQGGPPLHF.

There are many counts of this clonotype. This rearrangement joins TRBV29-1 to TRBJ2-4; the D is unclear. Germline CDR1 reads SQVTM; CDR2 reads ANQGSEA. This CDR3 region has 14 residues. Trimming removed 2 bases at V and 1 base at J, with 9 bases between. The CDR3 region is CSVEPDFAKNIQYF. The CDR3 DNA follows: TGCAGCGTTGAACCAGACTTTGCCAAAAACATTCAGTACTTC.

This clonotype was counted many times. This sequence joins TRBV28 and TRBJ2-1; 11 nucleotides align to TRBD2. The CDR3 runs 16 residues. Losses at the gene ends were 0 bases for V and 7 bases for J; bases not matched to a gene: 5. Germline CDR1 and CDR2: MDHEN and SYDVKM. CDR3 sequence reads: CASSLWLAGGGNEQFF. The DNA for the CDR3 is TGTGCCAGCAGTTTATGGCTAGCGGGAGGTGGTAATGAGCAGTTCTTC.

Only a few counts were recorded for this clonotype. This clone may be a read error of a much larger clone one base away. The V call is TRBV20-1, the J call TRBJ1-6; no firm D call. CDR3 length: 17 amino acids. Germline loops: CDR1 DFQATT, CDR2 SNEGSKA (reference sequence). The CDR3 reads CCARPFEVEGNNSPLHF. The CDR3 DNA reads as TGCTGTGCTAGACCCTTCGAGGTGGAGGGTAATAATTCACCCCTCCACTTT.

This clonotype was detected ten times or more. The rearrangement uses TRBV7-3 and TRBJ1-6, with D hard to call. Trimming shortened V by 2 bases and J by 10 bases, and 12 bases separated the two germline ends. Germline V gene lookup returns CDR1 SGHTA and CDR2 FQGTGA. The CDR3 totals 14 residues. The DNA of the CDR3 is TGTGCCAGCAGCTTACAGCGGTCCCCATCACCCCTCCACTTT. This translates into CASSLQRSPSPLHF. Full variable domain (missing parts from reference TRBV7-3 and TRBJ1-6): GAGVSQTPSNKVTEKGKYVELRCDPISGHTALYWYRQSLGQGPEFLIYFQGTGAADDSGLPNDRFFAVRPEGSVSTLKIQRTERGDSAVYLCASSLQRSPSPLHFGNGTRLTVT.